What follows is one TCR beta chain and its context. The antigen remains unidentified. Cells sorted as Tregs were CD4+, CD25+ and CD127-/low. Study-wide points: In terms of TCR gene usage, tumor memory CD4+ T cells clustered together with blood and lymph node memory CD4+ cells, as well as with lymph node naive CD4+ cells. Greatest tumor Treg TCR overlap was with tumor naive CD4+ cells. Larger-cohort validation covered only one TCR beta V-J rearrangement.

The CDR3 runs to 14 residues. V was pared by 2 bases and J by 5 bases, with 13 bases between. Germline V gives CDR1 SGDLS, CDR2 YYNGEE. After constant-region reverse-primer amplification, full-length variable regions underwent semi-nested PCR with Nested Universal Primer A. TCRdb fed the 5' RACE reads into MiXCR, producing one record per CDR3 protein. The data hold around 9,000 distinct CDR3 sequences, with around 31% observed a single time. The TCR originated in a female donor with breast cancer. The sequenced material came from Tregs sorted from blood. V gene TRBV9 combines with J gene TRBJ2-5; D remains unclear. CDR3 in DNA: TGTGCCAGCAGCGTTAGATATTTTTGGGAGACCCAGTACTTC. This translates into CASSVRYFWETQYF. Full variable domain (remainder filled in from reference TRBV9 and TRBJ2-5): DSGVTQTPKHLITATGQRVTLRCSPRSGDLSVYWYQQSLDQGLQFLIQYYNGEERAKGNILERFSAQQFPDLHSELNLSSLELGDSALYFCASSVRYFWETQYFGPGTRLLVL.